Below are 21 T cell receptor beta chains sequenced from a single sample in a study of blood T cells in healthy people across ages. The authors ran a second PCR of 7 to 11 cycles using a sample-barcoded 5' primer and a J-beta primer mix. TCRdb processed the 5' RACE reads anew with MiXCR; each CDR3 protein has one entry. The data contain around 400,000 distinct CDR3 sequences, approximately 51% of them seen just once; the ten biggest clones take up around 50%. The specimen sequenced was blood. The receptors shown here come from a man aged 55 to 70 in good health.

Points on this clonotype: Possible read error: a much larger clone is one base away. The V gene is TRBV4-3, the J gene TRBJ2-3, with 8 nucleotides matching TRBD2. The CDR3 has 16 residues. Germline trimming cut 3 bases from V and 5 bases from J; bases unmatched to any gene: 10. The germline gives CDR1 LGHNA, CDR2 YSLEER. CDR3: CASSQGIAGSGDTQYF. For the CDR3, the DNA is TGCGCCAGCAGCCAGGGAATAGCGGGATCGGGAGATACGCAGTATTTT.

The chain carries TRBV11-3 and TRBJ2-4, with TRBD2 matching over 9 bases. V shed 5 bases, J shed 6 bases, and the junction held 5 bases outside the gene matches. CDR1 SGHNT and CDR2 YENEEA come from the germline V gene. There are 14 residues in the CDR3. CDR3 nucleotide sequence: TGTGCCAGCAGCGGCGGGGGGGCCGGAAACATTCAGTACTTC. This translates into CASSGGGAGNIQYF.

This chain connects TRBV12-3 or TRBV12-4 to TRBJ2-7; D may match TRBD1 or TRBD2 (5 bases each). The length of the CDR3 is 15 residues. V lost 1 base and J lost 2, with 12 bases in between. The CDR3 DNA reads TGTGCCAGCAGTTTAGGGGGGTTTGGCGCCTACGAGCAGTACTTC. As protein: CASSLGGFGAYEQYF.

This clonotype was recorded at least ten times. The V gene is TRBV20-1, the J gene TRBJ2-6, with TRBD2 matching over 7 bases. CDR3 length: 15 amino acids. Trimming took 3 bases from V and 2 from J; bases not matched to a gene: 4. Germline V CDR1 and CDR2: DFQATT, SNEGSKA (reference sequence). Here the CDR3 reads CSASGGITGANVLTF. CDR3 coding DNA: TGCAGTGCTAGCGGGGGGATCACTGGGGCCAACGTCCTGACTTTC.

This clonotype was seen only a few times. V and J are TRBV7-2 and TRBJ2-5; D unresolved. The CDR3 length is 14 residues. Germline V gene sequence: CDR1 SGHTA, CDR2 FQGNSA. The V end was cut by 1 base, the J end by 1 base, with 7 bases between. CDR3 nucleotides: TGTGCCAGCAGCTTAGTTAGGAGCCAAGAGACCCAGTACTTC. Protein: CASSLVRSQETQYF.

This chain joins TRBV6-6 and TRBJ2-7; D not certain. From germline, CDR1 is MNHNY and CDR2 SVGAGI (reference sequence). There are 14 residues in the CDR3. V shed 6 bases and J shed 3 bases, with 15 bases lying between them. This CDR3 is CASSSRAVFYEQYF. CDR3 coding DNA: TGTGCCAGCAGCTCCCGGGCCGTTTTCTACGAGCAGTACTTC.

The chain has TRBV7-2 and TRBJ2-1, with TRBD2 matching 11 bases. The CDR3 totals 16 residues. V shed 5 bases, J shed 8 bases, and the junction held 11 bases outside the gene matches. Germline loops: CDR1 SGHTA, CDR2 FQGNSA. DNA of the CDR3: TGTGCCAGCAGCCCCCGGGATAGCGGGGGGGCATATGAGCAGTTCTTC. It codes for CASSPRDSGGAYEQFF.

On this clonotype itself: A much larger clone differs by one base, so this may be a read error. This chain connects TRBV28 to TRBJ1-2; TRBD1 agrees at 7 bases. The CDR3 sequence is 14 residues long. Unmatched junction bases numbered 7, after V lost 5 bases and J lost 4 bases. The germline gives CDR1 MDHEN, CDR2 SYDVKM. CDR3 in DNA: TGTGCCAGCAGTGTGTCAGGGGACAGCTATGGCTACACCTTC. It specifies CASSVSGDSYGYTF.

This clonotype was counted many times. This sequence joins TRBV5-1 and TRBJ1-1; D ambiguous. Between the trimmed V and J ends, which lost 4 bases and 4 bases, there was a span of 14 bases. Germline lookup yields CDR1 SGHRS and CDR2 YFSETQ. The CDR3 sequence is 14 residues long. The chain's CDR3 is CASSLAGYGTEAFF. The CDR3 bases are TGCGCCAGCAGCCTGGCCGGTTATGGCACTGAAGCTTTCTTT. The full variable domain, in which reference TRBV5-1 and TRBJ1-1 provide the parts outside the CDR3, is KAGVTQTPRYLIKTRGQQVTLSCSPISGHRSVSWYQQTPGQGLQFLFEYFSETQRNKGNFPGRFSGRQFSNSRSEMNVSTLELGDSALYLCASSLAGYGTEAFFGQGTRLTVV.

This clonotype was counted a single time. In nucleotides, the CDR3 is TGCAGTGCTAGAGCCCAGGGGGCTAACGAGCAGTACTTC. This sequence encodes CSARAQGANEQYF. The V call is TRBV20-1, the J call TRBJ2-4; 8 bases fit TRBD1. The J call is doubtful: the DNA matches TRBJ2-7 better. CDR3 length: 13 amino acids. Germline V gene lookup returns CDR1 DFQATT and CDR2 SNEGSKA (reference sequence).

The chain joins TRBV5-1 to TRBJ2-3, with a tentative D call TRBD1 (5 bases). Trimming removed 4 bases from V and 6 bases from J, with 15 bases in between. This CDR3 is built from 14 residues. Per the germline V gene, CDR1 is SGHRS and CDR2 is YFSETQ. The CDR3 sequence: CASSPPDKSDTQYF. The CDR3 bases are TGCGCCAGCAGCCCCCCGGACAAGTCCGATACGCAGTATTTT.

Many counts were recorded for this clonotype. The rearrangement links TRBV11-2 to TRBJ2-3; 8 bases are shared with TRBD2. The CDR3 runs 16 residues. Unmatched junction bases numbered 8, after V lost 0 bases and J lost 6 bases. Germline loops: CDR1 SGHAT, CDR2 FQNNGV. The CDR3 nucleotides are TGTGCCAGCAGCTTAGATAGCGGGGCCGGAGTTGATACGCAGTATTTT. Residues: CASSLDSGAGVDTQYF.

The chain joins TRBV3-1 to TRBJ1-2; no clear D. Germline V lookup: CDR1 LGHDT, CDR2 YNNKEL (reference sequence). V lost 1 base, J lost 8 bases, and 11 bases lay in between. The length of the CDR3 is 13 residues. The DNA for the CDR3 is TGTGCCAGCAGCCAAGTCCAAGGGAGCGGCTACACCTTC. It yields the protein CASSQVQGSGYTF.

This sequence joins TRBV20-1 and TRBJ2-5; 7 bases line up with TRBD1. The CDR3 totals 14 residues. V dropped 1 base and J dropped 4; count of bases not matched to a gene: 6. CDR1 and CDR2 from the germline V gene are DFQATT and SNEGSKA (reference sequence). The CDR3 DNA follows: TGCAGTGCTAGAGGTGACAGGGTCGGAGAGACCCAGTACTTC. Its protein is CSARGDRVGETQYF.

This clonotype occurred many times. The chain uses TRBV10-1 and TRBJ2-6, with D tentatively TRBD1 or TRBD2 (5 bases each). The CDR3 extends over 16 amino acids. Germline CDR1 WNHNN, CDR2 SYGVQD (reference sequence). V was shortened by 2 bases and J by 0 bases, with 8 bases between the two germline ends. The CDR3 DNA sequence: TGCGCCAGCAGTGAGGGGGGTCCCTCTGGGGCCAACGTCCTGACTTTC. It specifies CASSEGGPSGANVLTF.

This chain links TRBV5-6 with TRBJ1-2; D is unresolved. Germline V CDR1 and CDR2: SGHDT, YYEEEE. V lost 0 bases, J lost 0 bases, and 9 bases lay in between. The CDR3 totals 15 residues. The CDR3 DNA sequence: TGTGCCAGCAGCTTGGTCGGCAACTCTAACTATGGCTACACCTTC. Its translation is CASSLVGNSNYGYTF.

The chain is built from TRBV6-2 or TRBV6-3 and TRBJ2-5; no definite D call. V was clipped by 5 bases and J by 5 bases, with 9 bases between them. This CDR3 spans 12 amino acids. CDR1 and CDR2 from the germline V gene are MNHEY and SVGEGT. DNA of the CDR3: TGTGCCAGCAGTCGGCTGAGGGAGACCCAGTACTTC. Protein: CASSRLRETQYF.

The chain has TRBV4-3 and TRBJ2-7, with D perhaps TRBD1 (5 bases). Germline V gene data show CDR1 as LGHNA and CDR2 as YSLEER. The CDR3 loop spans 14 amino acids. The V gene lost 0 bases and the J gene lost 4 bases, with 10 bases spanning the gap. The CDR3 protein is CASSQDWQGYEQYF. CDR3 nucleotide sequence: TGCGCCAGCAGCCAAGATTGGCAGGGATACGAGCAGTACTTC.

This CDR3 reads CSARDWWTVQFF. DNA for the CDR3: TGCAGTGCTAGAGATTGGTGGACGGTGCAGTTCTTC. V and J are TRBV20-1 and TRBJ2-1; D remains ambiguous. The CDR3 spans 12 residues. Germline loops: CDR1 DFQATT, CDR2 SNEGSKA (reference sequence). V was cut by 0 bases and J by 12 bases, with 12 bases left in between.

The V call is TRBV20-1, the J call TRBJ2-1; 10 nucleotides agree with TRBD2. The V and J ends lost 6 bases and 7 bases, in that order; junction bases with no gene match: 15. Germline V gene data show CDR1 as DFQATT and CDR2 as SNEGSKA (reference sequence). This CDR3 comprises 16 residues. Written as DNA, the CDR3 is TGCAGTGCCATAAAATCGGCTAGCGGGGGTGTTAATGAGCAGTTCTTC. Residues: CSAIKSASGGVNEQFF.

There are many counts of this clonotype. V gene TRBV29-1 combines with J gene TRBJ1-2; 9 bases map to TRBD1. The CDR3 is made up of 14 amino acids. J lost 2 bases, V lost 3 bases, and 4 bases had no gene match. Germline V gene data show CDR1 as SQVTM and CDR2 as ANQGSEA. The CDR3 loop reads CSVEGTGLNYGYTF. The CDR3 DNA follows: TGCAGCGTTGAGGGGACAGGGCTGAACTATGGCTACACCTTC.